Sequencing of this T cell receptor beta chain was carried out in a study of PD-L1 blockade in urothelial cancer (dated by TCRdb to the late 2010s). Notes on the research overall: All patients started therapy around 2014 and received atezolizumab 1,200 mg intravenously every 3 weeks. Just over 28 patients had pretreatment blood TCR-seq, roughly 24 had at least one posttreatment blood collection, and roughly 24 had tumor TCR-seq. Pretreatment tumor samples, along with matched peripheral blood serially collected before and after atezolizumab treatment, were subjected to TCR sequencing. Blood samples yielded a median of around 150,000 T cells and around 80,000 unique TCRs, with median clonality roughly 0.082. In the same patients, pretreatment tumors underwent whole exome sequencing and RNA sequencing in addition to TCR sequencing. Nine patients reached durable clinical benefit, while some 20 patients did not. Progression-free survival longer than 6 months counted as durable clinical benefit, and TCR features were additionally tested against both progression-free and overall survival. Blood samples were analyzed 3 weeks after the start of treatment (second dose) and 6 weeks after the start of treatment. Patients had an ECOG performance status of 0 or 1 and had received between 0 and 3 prior chemotherapy regimens. Somatic, immune and clinical correlates of response to PD-L1 blockade with atezolizumab in urothelial cancer were the focus of an exploratory multi-omic analysis. About nine tenths of the roughly 29 patients were identified as males with urothelial cancer of bladder origin, and a prior smoking history was reported by 18 of 29 patients. Broader findings and caveats from the paper: Because of the small sample size (n ≈ 29) and the many exploratory analyses performed, the results are intended to be regarded as hypothesis-generating. Among patients with durable benefit, tumor-associated TCR clones showed greater expansion in peripheral blood 3 weeks after treatment started (n ≈ 24, p = 0.022). Improved progression-free and overall survival was found to be associated with pretreatment peripheral blood TCR clonality below the median.

The time point label, read with the paper, signifies: peripheral blood 6 weeks after treatment start. The cohort included 29 patients with locally advanced or metastatic urothelial carcinoma who were treated at Memorial Sloan Kettering on a trial protocol. Peripheral blood mononuclear cells were collected pretreatment and during treatment, with between 1 and 8 total time points obtained per patient. The Qiagen DNeasy Blood extraction kit was used to purify genomic DNA from total PBMCs and tumor samples. Collected pretreatment and during treatment, PBMCs were isolated and stored as previously described. Synthetic TCR analog templates were spiked into each PCR so that absolute template abundance could be estimated from read counts. The immunoSEQ assay used bias-controlled V and J gene primers to amplify TCRbeta CDR3 regions from genomic DNA. Sequencing of rearranged TCRbeta segments was performed at approximately 20X coverage. The authors' analysis ran thus. Clustering was used to correct sequencing errors, and CDR3s were annotated against IMGT to assign V, D and J genes. Downstream analyses used only productive TCRbeta rearrangements, leaving out any out-of-frame or stop-codon sequences. Clonality was calculated as one minus the Shannon entropy normalized by the log of the number of unique productive sequences. Clones differing between time points or between blood and tumor were identified by Fisher's exact test with Benjamini-Hochberg correction at adjusted p below 0.01. Sourced from immuneACCESS, this table was stored by TCRdb with only in-frame sequences that have V and J called. A share of the clones is absent; for the studies checked, an unresolved V gene accounts for under half, and the remainder has no known explanation. The D gene and trimming were derived from the DNA, and the V and J assignments and clone size from that table. In all, the sample holds more than 95,000 clones, and approximately 90% of those were seen once. Under 2% of the sample belongs to the ten largest clones.

From its cysteine to its phenylalanine, the CDR3 spans 16 amino acids. Of all the DNA, just the CDR3 is kept, 48 bases in frame from base 1. From the germline V gene (reference sequence), CDR1 is MNHEY and CDR2 is SMNVEV. Trimming takes 5 bases off V and 2 bases off J; junction bases not matched to a gene: 5. To note about this clone: Its target antigen remains unknown. No base-level quality is on record; no much larger clone is a single base apart.

This sequence was found in a man in his fifties or sixties with urothelial cancer. The chain was built from TRBV27 and TRBJ2-3, with 12 central nucleotides matching TRBD2. The sample was PBMCs, taken around atezolizumab (anti-PD-L1) treatment. CDR3 loop: CASSLGLAGPTDTQYF. The nucleotides read TGTGCCAGCAGTCTCGGACTAGCGGGGCCCACAGATACGCAGTATTTT.